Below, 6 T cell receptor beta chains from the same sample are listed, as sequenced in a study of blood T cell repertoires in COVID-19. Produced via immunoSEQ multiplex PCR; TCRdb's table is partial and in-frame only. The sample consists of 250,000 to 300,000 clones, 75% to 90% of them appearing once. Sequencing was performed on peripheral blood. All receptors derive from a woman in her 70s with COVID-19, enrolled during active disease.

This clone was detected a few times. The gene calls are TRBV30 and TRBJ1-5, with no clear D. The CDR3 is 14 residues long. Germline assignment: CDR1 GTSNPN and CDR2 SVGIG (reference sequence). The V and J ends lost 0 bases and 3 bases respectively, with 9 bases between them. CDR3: CAWSVWADNQPQHF. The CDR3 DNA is TGTGCCTGGAGTGTATGGGCAGACAATCAGCCCCAGCATTTT.

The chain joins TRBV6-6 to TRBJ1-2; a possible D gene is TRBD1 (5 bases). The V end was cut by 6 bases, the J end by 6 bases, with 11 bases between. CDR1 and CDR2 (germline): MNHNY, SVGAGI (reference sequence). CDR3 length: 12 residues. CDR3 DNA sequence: TGTGCCAGCAGGGTAGGAGGGGATGGCTACACCTTC. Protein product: CASRVGGDGYTF.

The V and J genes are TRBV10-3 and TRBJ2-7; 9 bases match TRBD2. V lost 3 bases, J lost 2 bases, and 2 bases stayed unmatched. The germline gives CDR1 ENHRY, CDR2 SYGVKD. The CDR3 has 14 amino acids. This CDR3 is CAISERGGAYEQYF. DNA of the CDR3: TGTGCCATCAGTGAACGCGGGGGGGCCTACGAGCAGTACTTC.

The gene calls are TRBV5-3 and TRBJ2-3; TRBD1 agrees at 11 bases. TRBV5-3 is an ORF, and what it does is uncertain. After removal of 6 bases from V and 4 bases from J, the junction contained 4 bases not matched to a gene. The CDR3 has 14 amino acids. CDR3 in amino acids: CARNLDRGPDTQYF. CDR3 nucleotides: TGTGCCAGAAACCTGGACAGGGGGCCAGATACGCAGTATTTT.

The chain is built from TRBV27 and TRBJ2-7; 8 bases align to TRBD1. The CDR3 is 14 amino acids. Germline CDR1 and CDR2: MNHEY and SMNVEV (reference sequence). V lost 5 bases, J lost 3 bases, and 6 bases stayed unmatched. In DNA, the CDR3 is TGTGCCAGCAGTCCCGACAGGGGCGGCTACGAGCAGTACTTC. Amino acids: CASSPDRGGYEQYF.

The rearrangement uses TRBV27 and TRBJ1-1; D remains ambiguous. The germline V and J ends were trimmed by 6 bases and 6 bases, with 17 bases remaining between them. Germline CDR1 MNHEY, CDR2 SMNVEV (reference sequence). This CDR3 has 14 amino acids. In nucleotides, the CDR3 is TGTGCCAGCAGGTCCCTCGAGCTCGGGGCTGAAGCTTTCTTT. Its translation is CASRSLELGAEAFF.